These T cell receptor beta chains were read from a single sample in a study of cytomegalovirus exposure and HLA in healthy donors. The assay was immunoSEQ multiplex PCR, and TCRdb's table has in-frame clones only and misses some. The table has 150,000 to 200,000 clones, roughly 80% seen once. The sequenced material came from PBMCs. All receptors derive from a woman in her forties or fifties in good health and CMV-seronegative. Each CDR3 is given with its conserved first and last residue. The D gene is left open where the match is weak. Expanded clones get a size class; other rows say once, few or many, or leave the size out.

v_call,j_call,clone_size,d_call,cdr3_aa,cdr3_nt
TRBV7-2,TRBJ2-7,.,TRBD2,CASSQGPSGLEQYF,TGTGCCAGCAGCCAAGGGCCTAGCGGCCTTGAGCAGTACTTC
TRBV7-2,TRBJ2-1,.,TRBD2,CASSRGTSGGDEQFF,TGTGCCAGCAGCCGCGGGACTAGCGGGGGCGATGAGCAGTTCTTC
TRBV5-8,TRBJ2-2,.,.,CASSLGPGELFF,TGTGCCAGCAGCTTGGGGCCCGGGGAGCTGTTTTTT
TRBV19,TRBJ2-1,.,TRBD2,CASSPVAGYEQFF,TGTGCCAGTAGTCCGGTAGCGGGATATGAGCAGTTCTTC
TRBV28,TRBJ1-1,few,.,CASSLTVNTEAFF,TGTGCCAGCAGTCTGACAGTGAACACTGAAGCTTTCTTT
TRBV7-8,TRBJ2-7,.,TRBD1,CASSLGTGPREQYF,TGTGCCAGCAGCTTGGGGACAGGGCCCCGCGAGCAGTACTTC
TRBV11-2,TRBJ1-2,.,.,CASSTQGSYGYTF,TGTGCCAGCAGTACACAGGGTAGCTATGGCTACACCTTC
TRBV7-9,TRBJ2-2,.,TRBD2,CASSPGLAGSRIGELFF,TGTGCCAGCAGCCCGGGACTAGCGGGATCCCGAATCGGGGAGCTGTTTTTT
TRBV28,TRBJ2-7,.,TRBD1,CASSFHAGGTGGTEQYF,TGTGCCAGCAGTTTCCACGCAGGGGGGACAGGGGGCACGGAGCAGTACTTC
TRBV29-1,TRBJ1-5,.,.,CSVRTGTPNQPQHF,TGCAGCGTTAGGACCGGGACACCGAATCAGCCCCAGCATTTT
TRBV7-2,TRBJ1-3,.,TRBD1,CASSPQTGRNTIYF,TGTGCCAGCAGCCCACAGACAGGGAGAAACACCATATATTTT
TRBV19,TRBJ1-6,.,TRBD1,CASSPTSGGSHNSPLHF,TGTGCCAGTAGTCCAACCTCAGGGGGTTCGCATAATTCACCCCTCCACTTT
TRBV9,TRBJ1-1,.,.,CASSFSGRTEAFF,TGTGCCAGCAGCTTTTCCGGGAGGACTGAAGCTTTCTTT
TRBV19,TRBJ1-1,.,.,CASRGAGGPNTEAFF,TGTGCCAGTAGGGGTGCGGGGGGCCCGAACACTGAAGCTTTCTTT
TRBV7-9,TRBJ1-3,.,.,CASSPSSTDSGNTIYF,TGTGCCAGCAGCCCCTCTAGCACAGACTCTGGAAACACCATATATTTT
TRBV5-4,TRBJ1-4,few,.,CASRDGRDLDEKLFF,TGTGCCAGCAGGGATGGGAGGGACTTAGATGAAAAACTGTTTTTT